The rows below give T cell receptor beta chains drawn from one sample of a study of cytomegalovirus exposure and HLA in healthy donors. Measured with immunoSEQ multiplex PCR; TCRdb has only the in-frame clones, and not every one. The sample carries around 45,000 clones, roughly half recorded once. Sequencing was performed on PBMCs. The receptor source for this set is a man in his sixties in good health and CMV-seronegative. Each CDR3 is given with its conserved first and last residue. D genes are given only for firm matches. Not every row has a clone size; where given, it reads once, few, many or a size class.

v_call	d_call	j_call	clone_size	cdr3_aa	cdr3_nt
TRBV9	TRBD2	TRBJ2-1	NA	CASSVTAGAYNEQFF	TGTGCCAGCAGCGTAACGGCGGGAGCATACAATGAGCAGTTCTTC
TRBV15	NA	TRBJ2-2	few	CATSREAGPGELFF	TGTGCCACCAGCAGAGAGGCGGGGCCCGGGGAGCTGTTTTTT
TRBV7-6	NA	TRBJ1-3	few	CASSSDLNSGNTIYF	TGTGCCAGCAGCTCCGACTTAAACTCTGGAAACACCATATATTTT
TRBV6-6	NA	TRBJ2-7	NA	CASADRGSTYEQYF	TGTGCCAGCGCGGACCGGGGGTCTACCTACGAGCAGTACTTC
TRBV29-1	TRBD1	TRBJ2-4	NA	CSVVSDRADIQYF	TGCAGCGTTGTATCGGACAGGGCGGACATTCAGTACTTC
TRBV5-6	TRBD2	TRBJ2-3	few	CASSSAAGDTQYF	TGTGCCAGCAGCTCGGCAGCGGGGGATACGCAGTATTTT
TRBV5-1	NA	TRBJ2-1	NA	CASSWDFSYNEQFF	TGCGCCAGCAGCTGGGACTTCTCCTACAATGAGCAGTTCTTC
TRBV5-8	NA	TRBJ2-1	NA	CASSRRLESSYNEQFF	TGTGCCAGCAGCCGCCGATTGGAGAGCTCCTACAATGAGCAGTTCTTC
TRBV30	TRBD1	TRBJ2-7	once	CAWRPTAQGKQYF	TGTGCCTGGAGACCTACGGCACAGGGGAAGCAGTACTTC
TRBV4-1	TRBD2	TRBJ2-1	few	CASSQVGRGNNEQFF	TGCGCCAGCAGCCAAGTTGGGAGGGGAAACAATGAGCAGTTCTTC
TRBV5-1	TRBD1	TRBJ2-5	NA	CASSKGAEETQYF	TGCGCCAGCAGCAAGGGGGCTGAGGAGACCCAGTACTTC
TRBV15	NA	TRBJ2-1	NA	CATSRVEVYNEQFF	TGTGCCACCAGCAGAGTGGAGGTCTACAATGAGCAGTTCTTC
TRBV5-4	TRBD1	TRBJ1-1	NA	CASSLGQNFNTEAFF	TGTGCCAGCAGCCTGGGACAGAACTTTAACACTGAAGCTTTCTTT
TRBV5-1	TRBD1	TRBJ1-2	NA	CASSQPGQADGYTF	TGCGCCAGCAGCCAACCGGGACAGGCCGATGGCTACACCTTC
TRBV2	NA	TRBJ2-3	NA	CASSLSHAWADTQYF	TGTGCCAGCAGTCTTAGCCACGCGTGGGCAGATACGCAGTATTTT
TRBV25-1	NA	TRBJ2-7	many	CASSNAGASYEQYF	TGTGCCAGCAGTAATGCAGGGGCAAGCTACGAGCAGTACTTC
TRBV29-1	TRBD2	TRBJ2-5	few	CSPRLAGRSQETQYF	TGCAGCCCCCGACTAGCGGGACGAAGCCAAGAGACCCAGTACTTC
TRBV4-1	NA	TRBJ2-1	NA	CASSQDSGGRQFF	TGCGCCAGCAGCCAAGACTCAGGTGGTCGGCAGTTCTTC
TRBV29-1	TRBD2	TRBJ2-5	NA	CSYRGAGEETQYF	TGCAGCTACAGAGGGGCGGGAGAAGAGACCCAGTACTTC
TRBV5-1	NA	TRBJ2-7	NA	CASSLGNLSSYEQYF	TGCGCCAGCAGCTTGGGTAACTTAAGCTCCTACGAGCAGTACTTC
TRBV13	NA	TRBJ1-2	few	CASSGHSNYGYTF	TGTGCCAGTTCGGGACACTCCAACTATGGCTACACCTTC
TRBV7-9	NA	TRBJ1-1	once	CASSAVRVGAEAFF	TGTGCCAGCAGCGCCGTCAGAGTTGGAGCTGAAGCTTTCTTT
TRBV11-2	TRBD1	TRBJ2-1	NA	CASSSGQGPVYEQFF	TGTGCCAGCAGCTCGGGACAGGGCCCCGTCTATGAGCAGTTCTTC
TRBV29-1	NA	TRBJ1-2	few	CSVDTEYGYTF	TGCAGCGTTGACACCGAGTATGGCTACACCTTC
TRBV5-1	TRBD1	TRBJ2-7	once	CASSFRQGKNEQYF	TGCGCCAGCAGCTTCCGACAGGGCAAGAACGAGCAGTACTTC
TRBV2	NA	TRBJ1-5	NA	CASSEERTGSGQPQHF	TGTGCCAGCAGTGAAGAGCGTACGGGTTCGGGTCAGCCCCAGCATTTT